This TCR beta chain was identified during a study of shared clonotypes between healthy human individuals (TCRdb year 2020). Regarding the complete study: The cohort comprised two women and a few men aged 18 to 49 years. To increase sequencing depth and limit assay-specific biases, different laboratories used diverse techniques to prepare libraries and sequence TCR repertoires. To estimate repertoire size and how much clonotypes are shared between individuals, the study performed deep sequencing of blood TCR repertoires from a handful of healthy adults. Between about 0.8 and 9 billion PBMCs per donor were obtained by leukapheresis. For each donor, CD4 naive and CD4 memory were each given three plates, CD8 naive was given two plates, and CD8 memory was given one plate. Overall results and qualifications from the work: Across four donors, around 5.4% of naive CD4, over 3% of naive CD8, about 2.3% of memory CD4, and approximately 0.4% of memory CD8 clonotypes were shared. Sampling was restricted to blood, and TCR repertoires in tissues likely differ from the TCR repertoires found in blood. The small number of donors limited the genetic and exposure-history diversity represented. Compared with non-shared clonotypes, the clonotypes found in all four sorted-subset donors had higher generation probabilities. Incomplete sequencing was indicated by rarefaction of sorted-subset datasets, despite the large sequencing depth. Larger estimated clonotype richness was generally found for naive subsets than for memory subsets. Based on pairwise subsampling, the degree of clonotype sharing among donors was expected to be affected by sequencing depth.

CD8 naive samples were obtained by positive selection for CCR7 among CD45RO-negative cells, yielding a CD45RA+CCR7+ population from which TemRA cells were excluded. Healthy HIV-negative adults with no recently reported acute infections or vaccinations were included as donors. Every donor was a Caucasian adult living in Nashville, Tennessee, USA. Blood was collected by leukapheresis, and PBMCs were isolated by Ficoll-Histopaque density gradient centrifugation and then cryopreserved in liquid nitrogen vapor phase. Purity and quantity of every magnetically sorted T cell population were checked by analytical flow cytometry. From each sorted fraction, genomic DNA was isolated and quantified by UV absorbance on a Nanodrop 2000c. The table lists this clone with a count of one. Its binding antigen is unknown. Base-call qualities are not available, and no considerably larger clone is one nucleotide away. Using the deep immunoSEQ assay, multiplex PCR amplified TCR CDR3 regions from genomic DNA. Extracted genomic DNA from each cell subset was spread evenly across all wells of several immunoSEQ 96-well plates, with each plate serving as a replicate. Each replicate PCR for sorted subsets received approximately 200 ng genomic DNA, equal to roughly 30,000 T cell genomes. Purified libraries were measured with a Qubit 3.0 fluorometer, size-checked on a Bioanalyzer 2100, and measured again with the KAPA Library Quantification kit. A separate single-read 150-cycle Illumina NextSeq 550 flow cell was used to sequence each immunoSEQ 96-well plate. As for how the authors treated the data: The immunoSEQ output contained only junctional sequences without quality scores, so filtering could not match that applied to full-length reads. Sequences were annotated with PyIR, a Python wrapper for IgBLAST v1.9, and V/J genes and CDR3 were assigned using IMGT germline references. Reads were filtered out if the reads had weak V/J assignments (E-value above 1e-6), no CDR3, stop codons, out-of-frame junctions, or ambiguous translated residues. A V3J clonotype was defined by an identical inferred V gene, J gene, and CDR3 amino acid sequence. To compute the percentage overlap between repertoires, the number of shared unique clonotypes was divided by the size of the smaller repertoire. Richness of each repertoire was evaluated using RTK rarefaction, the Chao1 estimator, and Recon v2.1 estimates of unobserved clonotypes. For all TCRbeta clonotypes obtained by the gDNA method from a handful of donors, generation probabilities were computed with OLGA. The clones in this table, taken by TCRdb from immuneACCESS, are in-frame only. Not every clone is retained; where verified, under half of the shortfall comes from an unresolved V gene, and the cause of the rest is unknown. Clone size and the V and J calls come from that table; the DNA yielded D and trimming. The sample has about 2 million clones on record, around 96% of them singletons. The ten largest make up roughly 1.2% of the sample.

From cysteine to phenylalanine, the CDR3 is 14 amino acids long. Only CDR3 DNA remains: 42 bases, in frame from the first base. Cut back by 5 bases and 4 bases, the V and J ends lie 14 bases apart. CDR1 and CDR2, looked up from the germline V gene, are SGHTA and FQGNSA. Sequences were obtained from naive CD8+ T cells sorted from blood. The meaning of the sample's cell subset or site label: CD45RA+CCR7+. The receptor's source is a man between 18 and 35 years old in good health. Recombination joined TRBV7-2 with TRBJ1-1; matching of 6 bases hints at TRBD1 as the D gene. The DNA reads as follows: TGTGCCAGCAGCCGTCCGGGGGGGCGCACTGAAGCTTTCTTT. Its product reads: CASSRPGGRTEAFF.